The 18 T cell receptor beta chains below all came from one sample that was sequenced in a study of blood T cell repertoires in COVID-19. The protocol was immunoSEQ multiplex PCR, while the TCRdb copy is restricted to in-frame clones and leaves out a portion. Altogether fewer than 350,000 clones are present, roughly 89% being singletons, with the ten largest covering about 1.8%. The sample comprised PBMCs or T cells enriched from blood (not recorded which). All receptors derive from a woman younger than 35 with acute COVID-19.

This chain uses TRBV5-1 with TRBJ2-5; D perhaps matches TRBD1 (6 bases). Trimming took off 4 bases at V and 4 bases at J, with 8 bases between the two ends. The V gene's germline CDR1 is SGHRS and CDR2 YFSETQ. The CDR3 runs to 12 residues. The CDR3, as DNA: TGCGCCAGCAGCGCCAGGGGAGAGACCCAGTACTTC. Translation gives CASSARGETQYF.

The chain joins TRBV19 to TRBJ2-7; D possibly corresponds to TRBD1 (6 bases). V was pared by 4 bases and J by 2 bases, with 12 bases between. In germline, CDR1 is LNHDA, CDR2 SQIVND (reference sequence). This CDR3 region has 14 residues. The CDR3 sequence is CASSTTGITYEQYF. The CDR3 region has the DNA TGTGCCAGTAGTACGACAGGCATAACCTACGAGCAGTACTTC. The full variable domain, its missing parts supplied by reference TRBV19 and TRBJ2-7, is DGGITQSPKYLFRKEGQNVTLSCEQNLNHDAMYWYRQDPGQGLRLIYYSQIVNDFQKGDIAEGYSVSREKKESFPLTVTSAQKNPTAFYLCASSTTGITYEQYFGPGTRLTVT.

The chain recombines TRBV27 with TRBJ2-1; 8 positions match TRBD1. V gave up 5 bases and J gave up 7 bases; unmatched junction bases: 10. From germline, CDR1 is MNHEY and CDR2 SMNVEV (reference sequence). The CDR3 consists of 15 residues. CDR3 amino acids: CASSVDREIPNEQFF. The DNA for the CDR3 is TGTGCCAGCAGTGTGGACAGGGAAATCCCTAATGAGCAGTTCTTC.

The chain couples TRBV2 to TRBJ2-3; 12 bases match TRBD2. CDR3 length equals 17 residues. Germline V gene data show CDR1 as SNHLY and CDR2 as FYNNEI. V dropped 3 bases and J dropped 0; count of bases not matched to a gene: 4. The CDR3 coding sequence is TGTGCCAGCAGTGACCTAGCGGGAGGGTGGAGCACAGATACGCAGTATTTT. Translated: CASSDLAGGWSTDTQYF.

The chain links TRBV6-5 to TRBJ2-3; 9 nucleotides match TRBD2. The CDR3 totals 14 residues. Trimming cost V 8 bases and J 1 base; bases outside gene matches: 4. The germline CDR1 and CDR2 sequences are MNHEY and SVGAGI. CDR3 DNA sequence: TGTGCCAGCCTAGCGGGATTACGCACAGATACGCAGTATTTT. It translates to CASLAGLRTDTQYF.

This clone showed up just once. J is TRBJ2-5 and V is TRBV18; D may be TRBD1 (5 bases). CDR3 size: 15 residues. CDR1 and CDR2 from the germline V gene are KGHSH and LQKENI. Trimming left V 3 bases short and J 5 bases short, with 16 bases between. DNA for the CDR3: TGTGCCAGCTCACCTAACTCTGGTACAGGCGAGACCCAGTACTTC. Residues: CASSPNSGTGETQYF.

Regarding this clone: Here the CDR3 omits its conserved ending phenylalanine or tryptophan, so a read error is the likely source. The J gene is TRBJ1-2, the V gene TRBV2; D is perhaps TRBD1 (5 bases). Germline V gene lookup returns CDR1 SNHLY and CDR2 FYNNEI. The CDR3 has 13 residues. Trimming stripped 1 base from V and 7 bases from J, with 10 bases between. CDR3 sequence (DNA): TGTGCCAGCAGTGAAGATGGGGGGGGTGGCTACACCTGC. Its protein is CASSEDGGGGYTC.

Regarding this clone: Other DNA sequences within the sample encode an identical CDR3. The rearrangement uses TRBV28 and TRBJ2-1, with TRBD2 matching over 9 bases. This CDR3 is built from 14 residues. V lost 2 bases, J lost 5 bases, and 1 base stayed unmatched. The germline V gene encodes CDR1 MDHEN and CDR2 SYDVKM. The CDR3 nucleotides read TGTGCCAGCAGTTTAAGCGGGGGGAACAATGAGCAGTTCTTC. It codes for CASSLSGGNNEQFF.

The chain has TRBV19 and TRBJ2-3, with D perhaps TRBD2 (6 bases). V lost 3 bases, J lost 2 bases, and 18 bases lay in between. In germline, CDR1 is LNHDA, CDR2 SQIVND (reference sequence). The CDR3 is 17 residues long. CDR3: CASSIWGVSGNTDTQYF. The CDR3 DNA sequence: TGTGCCAGTAGTATCTGGGGGGTCAGCGGCAACACAGATACGCAGTATTTT.

The rearrangement joins TRBV30 to TRBJ2-1; the D gene is possibly TRBD1 (7 bases). Germline assignment: CDR1 GTSNPN and CDR2 SVGIG (reference sequence). V was cut by 5 bases and J by 9 bases, with 17 bases left in between. The CDR3 totals 13 residues. The CDR3 sequence is CAWALTGTGEQFF. The CDR3 DNA is TGTGCCTGGGCCCTGACAGGGACTGGTGAGCAGTTCTTC.

V is TRBV7-2 and J is TRBJ1-2; D ambiguous. There are 15 residues in the CDR3. Germline V gene sequence: CDR1 SGHTA, CDR2 FQGNSA. Deletions cut 1 base from V and 5 bases from J, with 14 bases between. The CDR3 is CASSLGGTNPYGYTF. For the CDR3, the DNA is TGTGCCAGCAGCTTAGGTGGCACCAATCCTTATGGCTACACCTTC. The entire variable domain, with the rest obtained from reference TRBV7-2 and TRBJ1-2, is as follows: GAGVSQSPSNKVTEKGKDVELRCDPISGHTALYWYRQSLGQGLEFLIYFQGNSAPDKSGLPSDRFSAERTGGSVSTLTIQRTQQEDSAVYLCASSLGGTNPYGYTFGSGTRLTVV.

This sequence joins TRBV19 and TRBJ2-7, with TRBD1 identical over 8 bases. Germline-derived CDR1 and CDR2 are LNHDA and SQIVND (reference sequence). The length of the CDR3 is 14 residues. V lost 3 bases to trimming and J lost 5 bases; unmatched junction nucleotides: 6. CDR3 in amino acids: CASSMRQGKDEQYF. The DNA of the CDR3 is TGTGCCAGTAGTATGCGACAGGGGAAGGACGAGCAGTACTTC.

V gene TRBV5-6 combines with J gene TRBJ2-1, with TRBD2 matching 10 bases. The V gene's germline CDR1 is SGHDT and CDR2 YYEEEE. This CDR3 is 15 amino acids long. V lost 4 bases and J lost 8; bases outside the gene matches: 9. The CDR3 loop is CASSGAGGWMDEQFF. The CDR3 DNA sequence: TGTGCCAGCAGCGGAGCGGGAGGGTGGATGGATGAGCAGTTCTTC.

The rearrangement joins TRBV2 to TRBJ2-5; TRBD2 agrees at 7 bases. This CDR3 has 15 residues. CDR1 and CDR2 (germline): SNHLY, FYNNEI. Trimming took 7 bases from V and 1 from J; bases not matched to a gene: 9. CDR3 nucleotides: TGTGCCAGCAAAACTACTAGCGCAACCCAAGAGACCCAGTACTTC. Translated: CASKTTSATQETQYF. The full variable domain, rest sourced from reference TRBV2 and TRBJ2-5, is EPEVTQTPSHQVTQMGQEVILRCVPISNHLYFYWYRQILGQKVEFLVSFYNNEISEKSEIFDDQFSVERPDGSNFTLKIRSTKLEDSAMYFCASKTTSATQETQYFGPGTRLLVL.

The chain is built from TRBV6-5 and TRBJ1-5; D not certain. With 2 bases removed from V and 6 bases from J, the gap between germline ends came to 8 bases. The V gene's germline CDR1 is MNHEY and CDR2 SVGAGI. The CDR3 loop spans 13 amino acids. The CDR3 here is CASSYRFSQPQHF. CDR3 sequence (DNA): TGTGCCAGCAGTTACAGATTCAGTCAGCCCCAGCATTTT.

The J gene is TRBJ2-7, the V gene TRBV7-9, with TRBD2 matching 8 bases. V was pared by 8 bases and J by 6 bases, with 12 bases of the junction left unmatched. CDR1 and CDR2 (germline): SEHNR, FQNEAQ (reference sequence). This CDR3 is built from 14 residues. The chain's CDR3 is CASLGERESGEQYF. Written as DNA, the CDR3 is TGTGCCAGCCTGGGAGAGCGGGAGTCAGGCGAGCAGTACTTC.

The chain is built from TRBV28 and TRBJ2-2; a possible D gene is TRBD1 (7 bases). V shed 5 bases and J shed 7 bases, with 32 bases lying between them. Per germline, CDR1 MDHEN and CDR2 SYDVKM. The CDR3 is 20 residues long. The CDR3 DNA reads TGTGCCAGCAGTATCGCACCGGGACAGCCGACTAGATACTTTGGCGGGGAGCTGTTTTTT. This codes for CASSIAPGQPTRYFGGELFF.

V and J are TRBV10-3 and TRBJ2-4; 8 positions agree with TRBD1. This CDR3 spans 14 amino acids. Germline V CDR1 and CDR2: ENHRY, SYGVKD. With 10 bases clipped from V and 0 bases from J, the junction kept 5 bases outside the gene matches. The CDR3 loop is CATRQGLAKNIQYF. The CDR3 region has the DNA TGTGCCACCCGACAGGGGCTAGCCAAAAACATTCAGTACTTC.